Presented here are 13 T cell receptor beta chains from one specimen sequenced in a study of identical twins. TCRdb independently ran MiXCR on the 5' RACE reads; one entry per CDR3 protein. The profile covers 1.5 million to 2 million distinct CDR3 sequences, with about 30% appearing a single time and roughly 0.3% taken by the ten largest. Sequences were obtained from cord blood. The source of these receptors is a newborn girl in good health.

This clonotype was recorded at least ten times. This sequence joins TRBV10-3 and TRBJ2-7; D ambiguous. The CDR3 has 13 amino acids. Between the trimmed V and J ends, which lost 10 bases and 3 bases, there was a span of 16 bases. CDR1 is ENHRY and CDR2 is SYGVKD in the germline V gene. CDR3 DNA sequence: TGTGCCACCGTACCAGGATACAACTACGAGCAGTACTTC. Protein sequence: CATVPGYNYEQYF.

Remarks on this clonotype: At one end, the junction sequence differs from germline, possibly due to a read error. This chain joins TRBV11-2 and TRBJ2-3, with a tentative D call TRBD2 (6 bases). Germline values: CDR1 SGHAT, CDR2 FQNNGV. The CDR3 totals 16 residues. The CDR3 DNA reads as TGTGCCCGCAGCTTGGGGCGCGGGATACGCACAGATACGCAGTATTTT. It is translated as CARSLGRGIRTDTQYF.

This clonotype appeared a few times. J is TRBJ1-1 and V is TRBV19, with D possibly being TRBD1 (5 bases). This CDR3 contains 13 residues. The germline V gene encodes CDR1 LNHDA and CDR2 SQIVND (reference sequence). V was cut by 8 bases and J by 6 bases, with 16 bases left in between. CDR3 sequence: CASPQGTPAEAFF. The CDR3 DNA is TGTGCCAGTCCTCAGGGCACCCCGGCTGAAGCTTTCTTT.

The CDR3 DNA follows: TGTGCCAGCAGCTTGCGGGCCTCACCTCCAGATACGCAGTATTTT. This translates into CASSLRASPPDTQYF. This chain joins TRBV5-8 and TRBJ2-3; no clear D. Germline CDR1 SGHTS, CDR2 YDEGEE. The CDR3 runs to 15 residues. V was pared by 1 base and J by 4 bases, with 13 bases between.

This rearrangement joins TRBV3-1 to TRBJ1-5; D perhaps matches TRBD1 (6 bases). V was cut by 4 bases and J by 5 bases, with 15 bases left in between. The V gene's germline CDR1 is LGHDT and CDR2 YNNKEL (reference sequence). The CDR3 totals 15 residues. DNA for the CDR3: TGTGCCAGCAGCCTCGCCGGGACACCCGATCAGCCCCAGCATTTT. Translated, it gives CASSLAGTPDQPQHF.

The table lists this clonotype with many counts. The CDR3 loop reads CATSDPRKGWGEQYF. CDR3 bases: TGTGCCACCAGTGATCCCCGTAAAGGTTGGGGGGAGCAGTACTTC. J is TRBJ2-4 and V is TRBV24-1, with a tentative D call TRBD2 (6 bases). Germline loops: CDR1 KGHDR, CDR2 SFDVKD. The CDR3 spans 15 residues. V was trimmed by 3 bases and J by 13 bases, leaving 21 bases between them.

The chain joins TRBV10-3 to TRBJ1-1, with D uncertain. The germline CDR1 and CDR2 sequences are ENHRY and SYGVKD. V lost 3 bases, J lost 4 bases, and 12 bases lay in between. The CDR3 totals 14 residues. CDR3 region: CAISDGQGLTEAFF. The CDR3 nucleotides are TGTGCCATCAGTGACGGTCAAGGGCTCACTGAAGCTTTCTTT.

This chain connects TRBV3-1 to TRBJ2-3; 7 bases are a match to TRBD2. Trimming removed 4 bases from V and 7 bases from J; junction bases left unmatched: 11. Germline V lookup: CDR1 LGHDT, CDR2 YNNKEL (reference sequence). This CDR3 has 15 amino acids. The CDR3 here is CASSLLPGGSNTQYF. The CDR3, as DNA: TGTGCCAGCAGCCTCCTCCCGGGAGGAAGTAATACGCAGTATTTT.

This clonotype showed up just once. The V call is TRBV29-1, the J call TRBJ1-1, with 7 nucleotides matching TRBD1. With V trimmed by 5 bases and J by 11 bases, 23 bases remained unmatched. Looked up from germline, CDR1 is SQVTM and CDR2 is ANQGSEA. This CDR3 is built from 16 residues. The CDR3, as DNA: TGCAGCGTTTGGTCCTGGGACAGAGCTACCCTAGCGGGGGCTTTCTTT. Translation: CSVWSWDRATLAGAFF.

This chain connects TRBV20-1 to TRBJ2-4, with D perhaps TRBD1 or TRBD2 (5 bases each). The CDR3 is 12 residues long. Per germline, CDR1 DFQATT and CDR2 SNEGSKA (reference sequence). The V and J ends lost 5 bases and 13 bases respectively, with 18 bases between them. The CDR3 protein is CSAAREADEQYF. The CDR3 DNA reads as TGCAGTGCTGCCAGGGAAGCGGATGAGCAGTACTTC.

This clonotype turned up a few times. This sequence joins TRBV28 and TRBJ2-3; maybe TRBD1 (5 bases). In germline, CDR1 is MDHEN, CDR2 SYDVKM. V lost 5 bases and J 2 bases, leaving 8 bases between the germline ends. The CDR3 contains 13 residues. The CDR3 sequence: CASSAGFTDTQYF. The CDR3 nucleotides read TGTGCCAGCAGTGCAGGGTTCACAGATACGCAGTATTTT. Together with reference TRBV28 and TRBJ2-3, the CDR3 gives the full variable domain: DVKVTQSSRYLVKRTGEKVFLECVQDMDHENMFWYRQDPGLGLRLIYFSYDVKMKEKGDIPEGYSVSREKKERFSLILESASTNQTSMYLCASSAGFTDTQYFGPGTRLTVL.

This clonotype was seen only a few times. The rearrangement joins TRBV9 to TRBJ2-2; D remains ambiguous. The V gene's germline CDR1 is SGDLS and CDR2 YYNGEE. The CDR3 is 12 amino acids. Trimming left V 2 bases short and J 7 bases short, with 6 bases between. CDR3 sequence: CASSVFFGELFF. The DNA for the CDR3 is TGTGCCAGCAGCGTTTTCTTCGGGGAGCTGTTTTTT.

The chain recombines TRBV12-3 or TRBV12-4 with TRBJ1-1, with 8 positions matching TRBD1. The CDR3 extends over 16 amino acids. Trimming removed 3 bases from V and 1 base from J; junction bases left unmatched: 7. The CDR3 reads CASSFGTGFSNTEAFF. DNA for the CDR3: TGTGCCAGCAGTTTTGGGACAGGATTTTCGAACACTGAAGCTTTCTTT.